This T cell receptor (beta chain) is from a study of T cell changes during pregnancy in multiple sclerosis. The table came from immunoSEQ multiplex PCR; TCRdb's copy has only in-frame clones and leaves some out. The data hold more than 55,000 clones, with roughly 89% observed a single time. The sequence came from a female donor in good health, enrolled as a control in a pregnancy study. Sequences were derived from peripheral blood, sampled in the third trimester of pregnancy.

The CDR3 sequence is CASGQMGAFETQYF. DNA of the CDR3: TGTGCCAGCGGGCAAATGGGGGCGTTTGAGACCCAGTACTTC. The chain joins TRBV27 to TRBJ2-5; D is perhaps TRBD1 (6 bases). V was pared by 8 bases and J by 5 bases, with 18 bases between. The CDR3 is 14 amino acids. The V gene's germline CDR1 is MNHEY and CDR2 SMNVEV (reference sequence).